One T cell receptor (beta chain) is described in this entry. Its antigen remains unknown. TCRdb re-called the 5' RACE reads through MiXCR, storing one row per CDR3 protein. The repertoire includes about 530,000 distinct CDR3 sequences, nearly 15% of them detected once, and nearly 0.45% sits in the top ten. This specimen comes from a study of identical twins. Study-wide results and caveats: Cord blood beta clonotypes that were abundant carried fewer insertions, and memory repertoires showed no such trend. Part of the zero-insertion signal could reflect confounding by invariant MAIT and iNKT cells.

Germline V gene lookup returns CDR1 SGHAT and CDR2 FQDESV (reference sequence). The CDR3 is 18 residues long. V dropped 1 base and J dropped 0; count of bases not matched to a gene: 6. The same sample was also used in a study of yellow fever vaccine responses in identical twins.

The sequencing sample was made of CD4+ T cells sorted from blood. This receptor was obtained from a young woman in good health. The V and J genes are TRBV11-1 and TRBJ2-2, with TRBD2 matching over 9 bases. The CDR3 spells CASSLVASGNANTGELFF. Written as DNA, the CDR3 is TGTGCCAGCAGCTTAGTGGCTAGCGGGAACGCGAACACCGGGGAGCTGTTTTTT.